This passage covers 17 T cell receptor beta chains from one sample sequenced in a study of blood T cell repertoires in COVID-19. TCRdb's copy holds only in-frame clones and misses some; the assay was immunoSEQ multiplex PCR. In the table there are 310,000 or so clones, roughly 90% of which are singletons. The specimen sequenced was PBMCs or T cells enriched from blood (not recorded which). The origin of the receptors is a woman aged 18-29 years who had recovered from COVID-19.

This clone was found once. The rearrangement joins TRBV7-9 to TRBJ1-2; D not certain. V lost 1 base and J 4 bases, leaving 10 bases between the germline ends. CDR3 length: 14 amino acids. The germline gives CDR1 SEHNR, CDR2 FQNEAQ (reference sequence). CDR3: CASSLGSGGYGYTF. The CDR3, as DNA: TGTGCCAGCAGCTTAGGTAGCGGAGGCTATGGCTACACCTTC.

V and J are TRBV9 and TRBJ2-3; 7 nucleotides match TRBD1. The CDR3 covers 15 residues. After removal of 3 bases from V and 4 bases from J, the junction contained 8 bases not matched to a gene. Germline-derived CDR1 and CDR2 are SGDLS and YYNGEE. CDR3 sequence reads: CASSERQGSSDTQYF. The CDR3 coding sequence is TGTGCCAGCAGCGAGAGACAGGGTTCCTCAGATACGCAGTATTTT.

This sequence joins TRBV11-3 and TRBJ2-2; 10 bases map to TRBD2. The CDR3 loop spans 20 amino acids. In germline, CDR1 is SGHNT, CDR2 YENEEA. V shed 0 bases and J 0 bases; nucleotides not matched to a gene: 10. CDR3: CASSLDGLAGAISNTGELFF. CDR3 sequence (DNA): TGTGCCAGCAGCTTAGATGGCCTAGCGGGGGCCATTTCGAACACCGGGGAGCTGTTTTTT. Full variable domain (missing parts from reference TRBV11-3 and TRBJ2-2): EAGVVQSPRYKIIEKKQPVAFWCNPISGHNTLYWYLQNLGQGPELLIRYENEEAVDDSQLPKDRFSAERLKGVDSTLKIQPAELGDSAVYLCASSLDGLAGAISNTGELFFGEGSRLTVL.

This sequence joins TRBV20-1 and TRBJ2-7; 11 nucleotides line up with TRBD2. CDR1 is DFQATT and CDR2 is SNEGSKA in the germline V gene (reference sequence). The junction had 5 bases not matched to a gene; V was cut back by 3 bases and J by 7 bases. The CDR3 length is 13 residues. The CDR3 is CSASSGRVWEQYF. CDR3 nucleotides: TGCAGTGCTAGTAGCGGGAGGGTGTGGGAGCAGTACTTC.

The chain uses TRBV14 and TRBJ1-1, with D unclear. From germline, CDR1 is SGHDN and CDR2 FVKESK. This CDR3 comprises 13 residues. The V gene lost 5 bases and the J gene lost 0 bases, with 7 bases spanning the gap. For the CDR3, the DNA is TGTGCCAGCAGCGCGGGCCTGAACACTGAAGCTTTCTTT. Encoded protein: CASSAGLNTEAFF.

The V and J genes are TRBV5-6 and TRBJ2-5, with 10 positions matching TRBD1. This CDR3 has 14 residues. J gave up 7 bases and V 5 bases, and 8 bases lay outside the gene matches. Germline assignment: CDR1 SGHDT and CDR2 YYEEEE. Here the CDR3 DNA reads TGTGCCAGCAGTTTTGGGACAGGGGAGGCGACCCAGTACTTC. Amino acids: CASSFGTGEATQYF.

The rearrangement joins TRBV4-3 to TRBJ2-5; 9 bases are a match to TRBD2. Germline values: CDR1 LGHNA, CDR2 YSLEER. This CDR3 is 17 amino acids long. V was pared by 1 base and J by 5 bases, with 11 bases of the junction left unmatched. The CDR3 is CASSQARGGASEETQYF. The CDR3 nucleotides are TGCGCCAGCAGCCAAGCCCGCGGGGGGGCCTCTGAGGAGACCCAGTACTTC.

The J gene is TRBJ2-5, the V gene TRBV18; the match to TRBD2 covers 11 bases. The CDR3 length is 17 residues. CDR1 is KGHSH and CDR2 is LQKENI in the germline V gene. With V trimmed by 6 bases and J by 2 bases, 11 bases remained unmatched. CDR3 amino acids: CASSVGSGRAEQETQYF. CDR3 DNA: TGTGCCAGCTCCGTTGGTAGCGGGAGGGCCGAGCAAGAGACCCAGTACTTC. Filled out from reference TRBV18 and TRBJ2-5, the complete variable domain reads NAGVMQNPRHLVRRRGQEARLRCSPMKGHSHVYWYRQLPEEGLKFMVYLQKENIIDESGMPKERFSAEFPKEGPSILRIQQVVRGDSAAYFCASSVGSGRAEQETQYFGPGTRLLVL.

The chain combines TRBV4-2 with TRBJ1-5; weak D call: TRBD1 (6 bases). V lost 1 base and J 1 base, leaving 23 bases between the germline ends. Germline V lookup: CDR1 LGHNA, CDR2 YNFKEQ. The CDR3 covers 20 residues. CDR3 coding DNA: TGTGCCAGCAGCCAAGGGAAAGGGCGGGCAGGGGTAGTAAGCAATCAGCCCCAGCATTTT. It is translated as CASSQGKGRAGVVSNQPQHF.

V and J are TRBV7-6 and TRBJ2-3, with D possibly TRBD1 on 6 matching bases. Trimming left V 1 base short and J 4 bases short, with 15 bases between. CDR1 is SGHVS and CDR2 is FNYEAQ in the germline V gene. There are 16 residues in the CDR3. The CDR3 region is CASSLVQGLDPDTQYF. CDR3 nucleotide sequence: TGTGCCAGCAGCTTAGTACAGGGCCTAGATCCAGATACGCAGTATTTT.

The CDR3 bases are TGTGCCAGCAGTTTTTGGGGGGATTACAATGAGCAGTTCTTC. Translation gives CASSFWGDYNEQFF. V is TRBV27 and J is TRBJ2-1, with D possibly TRBD2 on 6 matching bases. The V end lost 3 bases, the J end lost 4 bases, and 10 bases lay between the germline ends. The CDR3 totals 14 residues. Germline CDR1 MNHEY, CDR2 SMNVEV (reference sequence).

CDR3 region: CASSFGTGRNTEAFF. CDR3 nucleotide sequence: TGTGCCAGCAGTTTTGGGACAGGTCGGAACACTGAAGCTTTCTTT. The gene calls are TRBV28 and TRBJ1-1; 8 nucleotides align to TRBD1. This CDR3 spans 15 amino acids. Looked up from germline, CDR1 is MDHEN and CDR2 is SYDVKM. J was trimmed by 1 base and V by 3 bases; bases with no gene match: 4.

DNA of the CDR3: TGCGCCAGCAGCCCGGGACTAGCAACACAAGAGACCCAGTACTTC. Amino acids: CASSPGLATQETQYF. The gene calls are TRBV5-1 and TRBJ2-5; 9 nucleotides agree with TRBD2. Germline V gives CDR1 SGHRS, CDR2 YFSETQ. There are 15 residues in the CDR3. The V gene end was trimmed by 4 bases and the J gene end by 2 bases; junction bases not matched to a gene: 6. The full variable domain, in which reference TRBV5-1 and TRBJ2-5 provide the parts outside the CDR3, is KAGVTQTPRYLIKTRGQQVTLSCSPISGHRSVSWYQQTPGQGLQFLFEYFSETQRNKGNFPGRFSGRQFSNSRSEMNVSTLELGDSALYLCASSPGLATQETQYFGPGTRLLVL.

The chain links TRBV5-1 to TRBJ1-3; D is unclear. Germline V CDR1 and CDR2: SGHRS, YFSETQ. The V end was cut by 0 bases, the J end by 8 bases, with 9 bases between. The CDR3 extends over 13 amino acids. The CDR3 is CASSLVESHTIYF. The CDR3 region has the DNA TGCGCCAGCAGCTTGGTCGAAAGCCACACCATATATTTT.

The chain carries TRBV29-1 and TRBJ1-2, with TRBD1 matching over 10 bases. CDR1 is SQVTM, CDR2 ANQGSEA, per germline. Losses at the gene ends were 5 bases for V and 8 bases for J; bases not matched to a gene: 8. The CDR3 consists of 13 residues. CDR3 in amino acids: CSVLPGQGYGYTF. CDR3 nucleotides: TGCAGCGTTCTCCCGGGACAGGGGTACGGCTACACCTTC.

The genes are TRBV10-3 and TRBJ1-1; possible D gene TRBD1, 6 bases. CDR1 ENHRY and CDR2 SYGVKD come from the germline V gene. V lost 2 bases and J 5 bases, leaving 15 bases between the germline ends. This CDR3 is 15 amino acids long. The CDR3 bases are TGTGCCATCAGTGAGGGGGGGGGCCTCGGAACTGAAGCTTTCTTT. This sequence encodes CAISEGGGLGTEAFF.

The genes are TRBV4-1 and TRBJ2-2; D is uncertain. The CDR3 runs 14 residues. Trimming took 1 base from V and 4 from J, leaving 7 bases between them. The germline CDR1 and CDR2 sequences are MGHRA and YSYEKL. CDR3 loop: CASSQVIPTGELFF. The DNA for the CDR3 is TGCGCCAGCAGCCAAGTTATCCCCACCGGGGAGCTGTTTTTT.